Presented here are 27 T cell receptor beta chains from one specimen sequenced in a study of CD8+ T cells in alopecia areata. cDNA prepared by RNA extraction and subsequent reverse transcription served as the template for sequencing. Some clones are missing from TCRdb's copy, which holds only in-frame ones; the method was immunoSEQ multiplex PCR. The sample consists of 150,000 to 200,000 clones, less than 65% of them appearing once. This sample's treatment: oral pan-JAK inhibitor, 5-10 mg twice daily. This specimen consisted of CD4+ T cells sorted from blood, obtained at week 24, from a patient treated with tofacitinib. The receptors come from a human donor with alopecia areata.

This rearrangement joins TRBV11-2 to TRBJ2-4; D may match TRBD1 or TRBD2 (6 bases each). Per the germline V gene, CDR1 is SGHAT and CDR2 is FQNNGV. The CDR3 runs to 15 residues. Trimming removed 0 bases from V and 8 bases from J, with 14 bases in between. CDR3 loop: CASSLDSGAGDIQYF. For the CDR3, the DNA is TGTGCCAGCAGCTTAGATTCGGGGGCCGGTGACATTCAGTACTTC.

The chain links TRBV4-3 to TRBJ2-5; 8 bases align to TRBD2. CDR1 is LGHNA and CDR2 is YSLEER in the germline V gene. J was trimmed by 1 base and V by 1 base; bases with no gene match: 5. The CDR3 runs 16 residues. CDR3 amino acids: CASSQAKTSVQETQYF. CDR3 in DNA: TGCGCCAGCAGCCAAGCGAAGACTAGCGTCCAAGAGACCCAGTACTTC.

This clone came up a few times. The J gene is TRBJ2-7, the V gene TRBV7-2; 8 positions agree with TRBD1. The V gene end was trimmed by 1 base and the J gene end by 7 bases; junction bases not matched to a gene: 3. The CDR3 contains 13 residues. CDR1 is SGHTA, CDR2 FQGNSA, per germline. The CDR3 region has the DNA TGTGCCAGCAGCTTAGTCAGGGGGCATGAGCAGTACTTC. Amino acids: CASSLVRGHEQYF.

The chain is built from TRBV4-3 and TRBJ1-4; 9 bases align to TRBD1. Germline V gene lookup returns CDR1 LGHNA and CDR2 YSLEER. The J segment lost 8 bases and the V segment lost 1 base, leaving 8 bases of the junction unmatched. CDR3 length: 16 residues. The CDR3: CASSQAPGQGKEKLFF. In nucleotides, the CDR3 is TGCGCCAGCAGCCAAGCCCCGGGACAGGGAAAAGAAAAACTGTTTTTT.

The V call is TRBV6-6, the J call TRBJ2-7; maybe TRBD1 (6 bases). The CDR3 is 15 amino acids. Germline values: CDR1 MNHNY, CDR2 SVGAGI (reference sequence). Trimming cost V 6 bases and J 3 bases, with 18 bases left between them. The CDR3 DNA reads TGTGCCAGCAGCCAGCCGAGGGGGTTCCACTACGAGCAGTACTTC. It is translated as CASSQPRGFHYEQYF.

Regarding this clone: Within the sample, other DNA sequences also encode this same CDR3. The chain combines TRBV29-1 with TRBJ2-2; TRBD1 matches 8 bases. J lost 2 bases, V lost 7 bases, and 3 bases had no gene match. This CDR3 comprises 13 residues. Germline CDR1 and CDR2: SQVTM and ANQGSEA. The CDR3 sequence: CSADRGNTGELFF. CDR3 DNA: TGCAGCGCAGACAGGGGTAACACCGGGGAGCTGTTTTTT.

The rearrangement uses TRBV2 and TRBJ1-1; D not resolved. Germline V gives CDR1 SNHLY, CDR2 FYNNEI. V lost 5 bases to trimming and J lost 3 bases, with 4 bases between them. This CDR3 comprises 11 residues. CDR3 nucleotide sequence: TGTGCCAGCAGTTTTTACACTGAAGCTTTCTTT. It encodes CASSFYTEAFF.

The rearrangement joins TRBV6-5 to TRBJ1-1; no clear D gene. The germline gives CDR1 MNHEY, CDR2 SVGAGI. The V end was cut by 7 bases, the J end by 6 bases, with 12 bases between. There are 12 residues in the CDR3. The CDR3 nucleotides read TGTGCCAGCACCACCCCGGGCTCTGAAGCTTTCTTT. Its translation: CASTTPGSEAFF.

V is TRBV29-1 and J is TRBJ2-2; 9 bases agree with TRBD1. The CDR3 sequence is 13 residues long. Germline V gene sequence: CDR1 SQVTM, CDR2 ANQGSEA. The CDR3 here is CIVGQGNTGELFF. CDR3 DNA sequence: TGCATCGTGGGACAGGGGAACACCGGGGAGCTGTTTTTT.

The chain combines TRBV29-1 with TRBJ2-6; tentative D call: TRBD1 (5 bases). V lost 2 bases and J lost 1, with 9 bases in between. Germline V CDR1 and CDR2: SQVTM, ANQGSEA. The CDR3 extends over 15 amino acids. The CDR3 DNA sequence: TGCAGCGTTGAAATTGCAGGGTCTGGGGCCAACGTCCTGACTTTC. As protein: CSVEIAGSGANVLTF.

The V gene is TRBV5-1, the J gene TRBJ2-7; D ambiguous. V dropped 4 bases and J dropped 7 bases, with 9 bases sitting between them. Per germline, CDR1 SGHRS and CDR2 YFSETQ. The CDR3 is made up of 11 amino acids. The CDR3 DNA reads TGCGCCAGCAGCCAGGACGGTGAGCAGTACTTC. Amino acids: CASSQDGEQYF.

J is TRBJ2-6 and V is TRBV27, with D perhaps matching TRBD2 (6 bases). The germline V gene encodes CDR1 MNHEY and CDR2 SMNVEV (reference sequence). The CDR3 is made up of 17 amino acids. V lost 6 bases and J lost 1, with 16 bases in between. This CDR3 reads CASSRRGIGSGANVLTF. Written as DNA, the CDR3 is TGTGCCAGCAGCAGGCGGGGTATTGGTTCTGGGGCCAACGTCCTGACTTTC.

The table lists this clone with a few counts. The genes are TRBV29-1 and TRBJ1-2, with 9 positions matching TRBD1. Losses at the gene ends were 7 bases for V and 5 bases for J; bases not matched to a gene: 5. The germline V gene has CDR1 SQVTM and CDR2 ANQGSEA. The CDR3 runs 12 residues. In DNA form, the CDR3 reads TGCAGCGGGAGGGACAGGGAGTATGGCTACACCTTC. Protein product: CSGRDREYGYTF.

This clone was seen more than once but under ten times. This chain links TRBV23-1 with TRBJ2-5, with 8 bases fitting TRBD1. TRBV23-1 is assigned to the ORF class and has an uncertain function. The V and J ends lost 3 bases and 3 bases, in that order; junction bases with no gene match: 6. The CDR3 has 15 residues. The CDR3 protein is CASSHPGTGEETQYF. The CDR3 DNA reads TGCGCCAGCAGTCACCCGGGGACAGGAGAAGAGACCCAGTACTTC.

The V gene is TRBV25-1, the J gene TRBJ2-1; 13 bases match TRBD2. V shed 4 bases and J 4 bases; nucleotides not matched to a gene: 4. Germline lookup yields CDR1 MGHDK and CDR2 SYGVNS. The CDR3 has 16 residues. CDR3 amino acids: CASSARLAGGYNEQFF. The CDR3 DNA follows: TGTGCCAGCAGTGCCCGACTAGCGGGGGGTTACAATGAGCAGTTCTTC.

V usage is TRBV19 and J usage is TRBJ1-5; D gene uncertain. V was cut by 6 bases and J by 4 bases, with 10 bases left in between. The CDR3 is made up of 13 amino acids. Germline V CDR1 and CDR2: LNHDA, SQIVND (reference sequence). In DNA form, the CDR3 reads TGTGCCAGTAGAATTGCGAGGAATCAGCCCCAGCATTTT. Translating it yields CASRIARNQPQHF.

The chain has TRBV7-6 and TRBJ2-1; D is unclear. Trimming stripped 1 base from V and 7 bases from J, with 14 bases between. The CDR3 is made up of 15 amino acids. Per germline, CDR1 SGHVS and CDR2 FNYEAQ. The DNA for the CDR3 is TGTGCCAGCAGCTTAGAACCGGCCATCCGGAATGAGCAGTTCTTC. Protein: CASSLEPAIRNEQFF.

This rearrangement joins TRBV9 to TRBJ2-5; D is ambiguous. The CDR3 extends over 13 amino acids. Germline assignment: CDR1 SGDLS and CDR2 YYNGEE. V was clipped by 0 bases and J by 5 bases, with 8 bases between them. The CDR3 nucleotides are TGTGCCAGCAGCGTAGGGGTATGGGAGACCCAGTACTTC. Translation gives CASSVGVWETQYF.

The V call is TRBV29-1, the J call TRBJ1-3; TRBD1 might be the D (5 bases). This CDR3 is built from 13 residues. Trimming stripped 7 bases from V and 0 bases from J, with 10 bases between. Germline V gives CDR1 SQVTM, CDR2 ANQGSEA. The DNA for the CDR3 is TGCAGCGCCGGGACGGGCTCTGGAAACACCATATATTTT. It specifies CSAGTGSGNTIYF.

V and J are TRBV11-2 and TRBJ2-5; D might be TRBD1 (6 bases). Per germline, CDR1 SGHAT and CDR2 FQNNGV. Trimming took 5 bases from V and 2 from J, leaving 12 bases between them. The CDR3 contains 14 residues. In DNA, the CDR3 is TGTGCCAGCAGCACAATGGACAGACAAGAGACCCAGTACTTC. Amino acids: CASSTMDRQETQYF. The entire variable domain, with the rest obtained from reference TRBV11-2 and TRBJ2-5, is as follows: EAGVAQSPRYKIIEKRQSVAFWCNPISGHATLYWYQQILGQGPKLLIQFQNNGVVDDSQLPKDRFSAERLKGVDSTLKIQPAKLEDSAVYLCASSTMDRQETQYFGPGTRLLVL.

With respect to this clone: The sample carries other DNA sequences with the same CDR3. The chain recombines TRBV29-1 with TRBJ2-7; no reliable D call. This CDR3 comprises 11 residues. Trimming removed 6 bases at V and 0 bases at J, with 6 bases between. Germline V gene sequence: CDR1 SQVTM, CDR2 ANQGSEA. The CDR3 region has the DNA TGCAGCGTCGGAAGCTCCTACGAGCAGTACTTC. Its protein is CSVGSSYEQYF.

About this clone: The sample carries other DNA sequences with the same CDR3. The chain is built from TRBV30 and TRBJ2-5; no reliable D call. Germline V gives CDR1 GTSNPN, CDR2 SVGIG (reference sequence). This CDR3 has 11 amino acids. V was pared by 0 bases and J by 5 bases, with 4 bases between. CDR3 DNA sequence: TGTGCCTGGAGTGTAGGGGAGACCCAGTACTTC. It codes for CAWSVGETQYF. The full variable domain, in which reference TRBV30 and TRBJ2-5 provide the parts outside the CDR3, is SQTIHQWPATLVQPVGSPLSLECTVEGTSNPNLYWYRQAAGRGLQLLFYSVGIGQISSEVPQNLSASRPQDRQFILSSKKLLLSDSGFYLCAWSVGETQYFGPGTRLLVL.

The CDR3: CAWSQGGAGWNTEAFF. In DNA form, the CDR3 reads TGTGCCTGGAGTCAAGGGGGCGCAGGGTGGAACACTGAAGCTTTCTTT. V gene TRBV30 combines with J gene TRBJ1-1; 7 bases line up with TRBD1. V lost 2 bases and J lost 1; bases outside the gene matches: 10. Germline V lookup: CDR1 GTSNPN, CDR2 SVGIG (reference sequence). The CDR3 is 16 amino acids.

The chain has TRBV7-6 and TRBJ1-2; 9 nucleotides line up with TRBD1. The CDR3 is made up of 13 amino acids. CDR1 is SGHVS, CDR2 FNYEAQ, per germline. Trimming removed 5 bases from V and 4 bases from J; junction bases left unmatched: 2. The CDR3 region is CASSPDRGYGYTF. The CDR3 DNA reads as TGTGCCAGCAGCCCGGACAGGGGCTATGGCTACACCTTC.

This sequence joins TRBV30 and TRBJ1-6; D perhaps matches TRBD1 (6 bases). The CDR3 extends over 13 amino acids. Germline loops: CDR1 GTSNPN, CDR2 SVGIG (reference sequence). CDR3 DNA: TGTGCAGACGACGGGGGGCACAATTCACCCCTCCACTTT. Amino acids: CADDGGHNSPLHF.

This chain uses TRBV29-1 with TRBJ2-5, with D possibly being TRBD2 (5 bases). With 0 bases removed from V and 7 bases from J, the gap between germline ends came to 15 bases. Germline V gene sequence: CDR1 SQVTM, CDR2 ANQGSEA. The CDR3 loop spans 14 amino acids. CDR3 amino acids: CSVEEEARAGTQYF. CDR3 nucleotides: TGCAGCGTTGAAGAGGAGGCTAGGGCGGGGACCCAGTACTTC. Full variable domain (missing parts from reference TRBV29-1 and TRBJ2-5): SAVISQKPSRDICQRGTSLTIQCQVDSQVTMMFWYRQQPGQSLTLIATANQGSEATYESGFVIDKFPISRPNLTFSTLTVSNMSPEDSSIYLCSVEEEARAGTQYFGPGTRLLVL.

This chain connects TRBV6-1 to TRBJ1-2; a weak D match, TRBD1 (6 bases). The CDR3 totals 13 residues. Trimming left V 4 bases short and J 0 bases short, with 6 bases between. Per the germline V gene, CDR1 is MNHNS and CDR2 is SASEGT. The chain's CDR3 is CASSGTANYGYTF. As DNA, the CDR3 is TGTGCCAGCAGTGGGACAGCTAACTATGGCTACACCTTC.